Listed below are T cell receptor beta chains from one sample, sequenced in a study of T cell responses to AZD1222 COVID-19 vaccine. Only in-frame clones appear in the TCRdb table, and some are missing; sequencing was by immunoSEQ multiplex PCR. The table includes more than 150,000 clones, around 94% detected once. This material consisted of peripheral blood, taken 28 days after the second AZD1222 dose. These receptors all come from an adult who received the AZD1222 COVID-19 vaccine. The CDR3 runs from the conserved cysteine through the conserved F or W. Fields, in order: D gene, J gene, clone size, V gene, CDR3 DNA, CDR3 protein. D genes are given only for firm matches. Clone size is given for some rows only: seen once, a few or many times, or a class if the clone is expanded.

>-|TRBJ1-1|-|TRBV14
TGTGCCAGCAGCCAAGATCGGGGAATCACTGAAGCTTTCTTT
CASSQDRGITEAFF
>-|TRBJ1-5|-|TRBV27
TGTGCCAGCAGTTTCAATAGCAATCAGCCCCAGCATTTT
CASSFNSNQPQHF
>-|TRBJ2-3|-|TRBV3-1/TRBV3-2
TGTGCCAGCAGCCAAGTGGCTGCAGATACGCAGTATTTT
CASSQVAADTQYF
>-|TRBJ1-1|-|TRBV7-9
TGTGCCAGCAGTTTTACGGACAGAAAGAACACTGAAGCTTTCTTT
CASSFTDRKNTEAFF
>-|TRBJ2-1|-|TRBV7-2
TGTGCCAGCAGCTTAGGACTAGTAGGGGAGCAGTTCTTC
CASSLGLVGEQFF
>-|TRBJ2-1|-|TRBV10-2
TGCGCCAGTCGGCAGACCGGGGGTCCCTACAATGAGCAGTTCTTC
CASRQTGGPYNEQFF
>-|TRBJ2-3|-|TRBV3-1/TRBV3-2
TGTGCCAGCAGCCCCGGACGGGATACGCAGTATTTT
CASSPGRDTQYF
>TRBD1|TRBJ1-5|-|TRBV18
TGTGCCAGCTCGCCAGACAGGGTGAGCAATCAGCCCCAGCATTTT
CASSPDRVSNQPQHF
>-|TRBJ2-7|-|TRBV18
TGTGCCAGCTCACCGGGAGACTACGAGCAGTACTTC
CASSPGDYEQYF
>TRBD2|TRBJ2-1|-|TRBV11-2
TGTGCCAGCAGCGCCCGGGGATTAGCGGGACCAAGGAATGAGCAGTTCTTC
CASSARGLAGPRNEQFF
>-|TRBJ2-7|-|TRBV28
TGTGCCAGCAGAATAGGGGGGCACTCCTACGAGCAGTACTTC
CASRIGGHSYEQYF
>-|TRBJ1-1|-|TRBV4-3
TGCGCCAGCAGCCAAGGGACGGGCGACACTGAAGCTTTCTTT
CASSQGTGDTEAFF
>-|TRBJ2-4|-|TRBV4-1
TGCGCCAGCAGCCAAGCCCAAGATGGCATTCAGTACTTC
CASSQAQDGIQYF
>TRBD1|TRBJ2-5|-|TRBV19
TGTGCCAGTAGTGTCACAGGGGTCCAAGAGACCCAGTACTTC
CASSVTGVQETQYF
>-|TRBJ1-4|-|TRBV14
TGTGCCAGCAGCCAGGGCACTTATGGGGAAAAACTGTTTTTT
CASSQGTYGEKLFF
>TRBD1|TRBJ2-1|once|TRBV28
TGTGCCAGCAGTTTAGGGATAAACAGGGGTAATGAGCAGTTCTTC
CASSLGINRGNEQFF
>-|TRBJ2-1|-|TRBV27
TGTGCCAGCAGTCGTCAGTCCATTTTAGATGAGCAGTTCTTC
CASSRQSILDEQFF
>-|TRBJ1-6|-|TRBV15
TGTGCCACCAGCACCCTTAATTCACCCCTCCACTTT
CATSTLNSPLHF
>TRBD2|TRBJ2-2|-|TRBV19
TGTGCCAGTAGTATAGTTCCGGGGGGGTTGTTCGGAGCAAACACCGGGGAGCTGTTTTTT
CASSIVPGGLFGANTGELFF
>-|TRBJ1-6|-|TRBV7-9
TGTGCCAGCAGCTTAAGGGACTCCTATAATTCACCCCTCCACTTT
CASSLRDSYNSPLHF
>-|TRBJ2-3|-|TRBV4-1
TGCGCCAGCAGCCAAGATGGGACTCCAACAGATACGCAGTATTTT
CASSQDGTPTDTQYF
>-|TRBJ2-1|-|TRBV2
TGTGCCAGCAGCCCACGTGGGCCCGGGGGGCACGCCTACAATGAGCAGTTCTTC
CASSPRGPGGHAYNEQFF
>-|TRBJ2-1|-|TRBV29-1
TGCAGCGTTGAAGATCGAGGGACGAAAGTTTACAATGAGCAGTTCTTC
CSVEDRGTKVYNEQFF
>-|TRBJ2-1|-|TRBV4-3
TGCGCCAGCAGCGTACGACCCAGCTCCTACAATGAGCAGTTCTTC
CASSVRPSSYNEQFF
>TRBD1|TRBJ1-2|once|TRBV19
TGTGCCAGTAGTAAACAATCTACAGGGGTCGTTGACTATGGCTACACCTTC
CASSKQSTGVVDYGYTF
>TRBD1|TRBJ1-6|once|TRBV6-5
TGTGCCAGCAGAACCGAACAGGGGAGTAGGGCACCCCTCCACTTT
CASRTEQGSRAPLHF
>-|TRBJ2-2|-|TRBV28
TGTGCCAGCAGTTTATACGACCGACCGAACACCGGGGAGCTGTTTTTT
CASSLYDRPNTGELFF
>TRBD1|TRBJ2-3|-|TRBV24-1
TGTGCCACCAGTGACGACAGGGGGCGACGGGATACGCAGTATTTT
CATSDDRGRRDTQYF
>-|TRBJ2-1|-|TRBV5-1
TGCGCCAGTCGATGGCCCGAGGATGAGCAGTTCTTC
CASRWPEDEQFF
>-|TRBJ1-2|-|TRBV9
TGTGCCAGCAGCGTAGGGCGCGACTATGGCTACACCTTC
CASSVGRDYGYTF
>TRBD1|TRBJ2-1|-|TRBV12-3/TRBV12-4
TGTGCCAGCAGCGGGACAGGATACAATGAGCAGTTCTTC
CASSGTGYNEQFF
>TRBD1|TRBJ2-7|few|TRBV7-8
TGTGCCAGCAGTACCGGGACAGGGGGCTACGAGCAGTACTTC
CASSTGTGGYEQYF
>TRBD1|TRBJ2-2|-|TRBV24-1
TGTGCCACCAGTGAACAGGGGGCGCACACCGGGGAGCTGTTTTTT
CATSEQGAHTGELFF